Below, one T cell receptor beta chain is given with its context. Its matching antigen is unknown. This CDR3 comprises 13 residues. The germline CDR1 and CDR2 sequences are MNHNS and SASEGT. J was trimmed by 6 bases and V by 6 bases; bases with no gene match: 5. This record comes from a study of post-analysis software for immune sequencing data. Study-wide results and caveats: There were roughly 5 TRBV segments more frequent in patients than controls, and TRBV5-6, TRBV5-1 and TRBV20-1 were among them.

cDNA libraries for TCR beta contained unique molecular identifiers. About 500,000 cDNA molecules were obtained from around 1 to 10 million T cells. TCRdb analysed the PCR reads with MiXCR anew, one entry per CDR3 protein. The sample yields a few hundred thousand distinct CDR3 sequences, 30% to 40% seen once. This chain uses TRBV6-1 with TRBJ2-5; TRBD1 agrees at 9 bases. The clonotype originates from a girl between 2 and 17 years old with multiple sclerosis. Sequenced input: blood. The CDR3 DNA reads as TGTGCCAGCAGCGACGACAGGGGGAAGACCCAGTACTTC. Translation gives CASSDDRGKTQYF.